A selection of T cell receptor beta chains follows, all from one sample in a study of radiotherapy plus CTLA-4 blockade in lung cancer. Profiling relied on immunoSEQ multiplex PCR, and the TCRdb table lists in-frame clones only, not all of them. This table has about 78,000 clones, more than 75% appearing once. Sequencing used peripheral blood, obtained from a patient treated with radiotherapy plus ipilimumab. The origin of the receptors is a human donor with non-small cell lung cancer who had a partial response to radiotherapy plus ipilimumab. Each CDR3 is given with its conserved first and last residue. Fields, in order: clone size, J gene, CDR3 length, V gene, D gene, CDR3 protein, CDR3 DNA. The D gene is left open where the match is weak. The listing skips clone size in some rows; elsewhere it reads once, few, many or a size class.

clone_size: NA; j_call: TRBJ1-5; cdr3_length: 17; v_call: TRBV19; d_call: TRBD1; cdr3_aa: CASSIDRWKQGLRPQHF; cdr3_nt: TGTGCCAGTAGTATAGATAGATGGAAACAGGGGCTACGGCCCCAGCATTTT
clone_size: few; j_call: TRBJ1-3; cdr3_length: 13; v_call: TRBV11-2; d_call: NA; cdr3_aa: CASSLDPVGPRYF; cdr3_nt: TGTGCCAGCAGCTTAGACCCCGTGGGCCCTCGATATTTT
clone_size: NA; j_call: TRBJ1-2; cdr3_length: 13; v_call: TRBV5-4; d_call: TRBD1; cdr3_aa: CASSRQGLGGYTF; cdr3_nt: TGTGCCAGCAGCCGACAGGGGCTGGGGGGCTACACCTTC
clone_size: NA; j_call: TRBJ2-1; cdr3_length: 11; v_call: TRBV2; d_call: NA; cdr3_aa: CASQQHQEQFF; cdr3_nt: TGTGCCAGCCAACAGCATCAAGAGCAGTTCTTC
clone_size: NA; j_call: TRBJ2-2; cdr3_length: 13; v_call: TRBV7-9; d_call: NA; cdr3_aa: CASGQSNTGELFF; cdr3_nt: TGTGCCAGCGGACAGTCGAACACCGGGGAGCTGTTTTTT
clone_size: NA; j_call: TRBJ1-1; cdr3_length: 15; v_call: TRBV5-4; d_call: NA; cdr3_aa: CASSLQSGMNTEAFF; cdr3_nt: TGTGCCAGCAGCTTACAATCAGGGATGAACACTGAAGCTTTCTTT
clone_size: NA; j_call: TRBJ2-3; cdr3_length: 14; v_call: TRBV27; d_call: NA; cdr3_aa: CASSSLSPPDTQYF; cdr3_nt: TGTGCCAGCAGTTCCCTATCCCCCCCAGATACGCAGTATTTT
clone_size: once; j_call: TRBJ2-3; cdr3_length: 14; v_call: TRBV7-9; d_call: NA; cdr3_aa: CASSFVGATDTQYF; cdr3_nt: TGTGCCAGCAGCTTTGTGGGGGCGACAGATACGCAGTATTTT
clone_size: NA; j_call: TRBJ2-7; cdr3_length: 16; v_call: TRBV11-1; d_call: NA; cdr3_aa: CASSPEGGDTSYEQYF; cdr3_nt: TGTGCCAGCAGCCCTGAGGGGGGGGACACCTCCTACGAGCAGTACTTC
clone_size: NA; j_call: TRBJ1-1; cdr3_length: 14; v_call: TRBV28; d_call: NA; cdr3_aa: CASSLLSGGAEAFF; cdr3_nt: TGTGCCAGCAGTTTATTGTCCGGGGGAGCTGAAGCTTTCTTT
clone_size: NA; j_call: TRBJ1-1; cdr3_length: 14; v_call: TRBV19; d_call: NA; cdr3_aa: CASSIGRVNTEAFF; cdr3_nt: TGTGCCAGTAGTATTGGCAGGGTGAACACTGAAGCTTTCTTT
clone_size: NA; j_call: TRBJ1-1; cdr3_length: 18; v_call: TRBV7-2; d_call: TRBD1; cdr3_aa: CASSLSRRQGALNTEAFF; cdr3_nt: TGTGCCAGCAGCTTAAGTCGGAGACAGGGGGCTCTGAACACTGAAGCTTTCTTT
clone_size: NA; j_call: TRBJ1-2; cdr3_length: 13; v_call: TRBV11-1; d_call: NA; cdr3_aa: CASSLATDYGYTF; cdr3_nt: TGTGCCAGCAGCTTAGCGACAGACTATGGCTACACCTTC
clone_size: NA; j_call: TRBJ2-5; cdr3_length: 12; v_call: TRBV6-1; d_call: TRBD2; cdr3_aa: CASTLAGETQYF; cdr3_nt: TGTGCCAGCACCCTAGCGGGAGAGACCCAGTACTTC
clone_size: NA; j_call: TRBJ2-2; cdr3_length: 17; v_call: TRBV5-1; d_call: TRBD2; cdr3_aa: CASSLVSGGSRTGELFF; cdr3_nt: TGCGCCAGCAGCTTGGTTAGCGGGGGCTCGAGAACCGGGGAGCTGTTTTTT
clone_size: NA; j_call: TRBJ2-6; cdr3_length: 15; v_call: TRBV11-1; d_call: NA; cdr3_aa: CASSTIPGGANVLTF; cdr3_nt: TGTGCCAGCAGCACCATTCCGGGTGGGGCCAACGTCCTGACTTTC
clone_size: NA; j_call: TRBJ2-7; cdr3_length: 14; v_call: TRBV27; d_call: NA; cdr3_aa: CASSATRSSYEQYF; cdr3_nt: TGTGCCAGCAGTGCTACACGGAGCTCCTACGAGCAGTACTTC
clone_size: NA; j_call: TRBJ1-5; cdr3_length: 14; v_call: TRBV7-9; d_call: TRBD1; cdr3_aa: CASSLQGADQPQHF; cdr3_nt: TGTGCCAGCAGCCTTCAGGGGGCTGATCAGCCCCAGCATTTT
clone_size: NA; j_call: TRBJ1-2; cdr3_length: 13; v_call: TRBV15; d_call: NA; cdr3_aa: CATSRAAGTLNTF; cdr3_nt: TGTGCCACCAGCAGAGCCGCCGGGACTTTGAACACCTTC
clone_size: NA; j_call: TRBJ2-7; cdr3_length: 14; v_call: TRBV5-1; d_call: NA; cdr3_aa: CASKEQSGSYEQYF; cdr3_nt: TGCGCCAGCAAGGAGCAGAGCGGCTCCTACGAGCAGTACTTC
clone_size: NA; j_call: TRBJ1-5; cdr3_length: 14; v_call: TRBV28; d_call: TRBD1; cdr3_aa: CASRTTGGEQPQHF; cdr3_nt: TGTGCCAGCAGAACGACAGGGGGCGAGCAGCCCCAGCATTTT
clone_size: few; j_call: TRBJ2-3; cdr3_length: 15; v_call: TRBV5-1; d_call: TRBD2; cdr3_aa: CASTNPSGRSDTQYF; cdr3_nt: TGCGCCAGCACCAACCCTAGCGGGAGGTCAGATACGCAGTATTTT
clone_size: NA; j_call: TRBJ1-5; cdr3_length: 18; v_call: TRBV21-1; d_call: NA; cdr3_aa: CASRLKGTGSGGNQPQHF; cdr3_nt: TGTGCCAGCAGACTTAAAGGGACAGGGTCGGGTGGCAATCAGCCCCAGCATTTT
clone_size: few; j_call: TRBJ2-5; cdr3_length: 15; v_call: TRBV6-1; d_call: TRBD2; cdr3_aa: CASSDPVGGWETQYF; cdr3_nt: TGTGCCAGCAGTGACCCGGTGGGAGGGTGGGAGACCCAGTACTTC
clone_size: NA; j_call: TRBJ2-5; cdr3_length: 15; v_call: TRBV5-1; d_call: TRBD1; cdr3_aa: CASSLNRGGEETQYF; cdr3_nt: TGCGCCAGCAGCCTGAACAGGGGTGGGGAAGAGACCCAGTACTTC
clone_size: NA; j_call: TRBJ1-2; cdr3_length: 14; v_call: TRBV7-3; d_call: NA; cdr3_aa: CASSQTGTQRGYTF; cdr3_nt: TGTGCCAGCAGTCAAACCGGGACTCAAAGGGGCTACACCTTC
clone_size: NA; j_call: TRBJ2-1; cdr3_length: 13; v_call: TRBV28; d_call: NA; cdr3_aa: CATASGAYNEQFF; cdr3_nt: TGTGCCACCGCATCGGGGGCCTACAATGAGCAGTTCTTC
clone_size: NA; j_call: TRBJ2-5; cdr3_length: 15; v_call: TRBV11-2; d_call: NA; cdr3_aa: CASSYLLGAQETQYF; cdr3_nt: TGTGCCAGCAGCTACCTCTTGGGGGCCCAAGAGACCCAGTACTTC
clone_size: NA; j_call: TRBJ2-5; cdr3_length: 16; v_call: TRBV15; d_call: TRBD2; cdr3_aa: CATSRGGLAGQETQYF; cdr3_nt: TGTGCCACCAGCAGAGGAGGGCTAGCGGGGCAAGAGACCCAGTACTTC
clone_size: NA; j_call: TRBJ2-1; cdr3_length: 18; v_call: TRBV7-9; d_call: TRBD2; cdr3_aa: CASSRPVLLAEGNNEQFF; cdr3_nt: TGTGCCAGCAGCCGACCCGTCTTACTAGCGGAAGGGAACAATGAGCAGTTCTTC
clone_size: once; j_call: TRBJ2-1; cdr3_length: 16; v_call: TRBV28; d_call: TRBD2; cdr3_aa: CASLGTSGNSYNEQFF; cdr3_nt: TGTGCATCCCTTGGGACTAGCGGGAACTCCTACAATGAGCAGTTCTTC
clone_size: once; j_call: TRBJ1-6; cdr3_length: 14; v_call: TRBV9; d_call: NA; cdr3_aa: CASSVKGFGSPLHF; cdr3_nt: TGTGCCAGCAGCGTAAAGGGGTTCGGCTCACCCCTCCACTTT
clone_size: few; j_call: TRBJ1-4; cdr3_length: 14; v_call: TRBV21-1; d_call: NA; cdr3_aa: CASSKFSPNEKLFF; cdr3_nt: TGTGCCAGCAGCAAATTCTCCCCTAATGAAAAACTGTTTTTT
clone_size: NA; j_call: TRBJ2-4; cdr3_length: 12; v_call: TRBV28; d_call: NA; cdr3_aa: CASSDTKNIQYF; cdr3_nt: TGTGCCAGCAGTGACACAAAAAACATTCAGTACTTC
clone_size: once; j_call: TRBJ1-5; cdr3_length: 15; v_call: TRBV6-5; d_call: NA; cdr3_aa: CASRPSQGTVQPQHF; cdr3_nt: TGTGCCAGCAGGCCCTCACAGGGTACGGTGCAGCCCCAGCATTTT